The 32 T cell receptor beta chains presented below share a single source sample, sequenced in a study of quantifying T cell responses using KT2 cells. Whole-study context: cDNA was made from DNase-treated RNA using alpha and beta constant primers.

A single-stranded UMI oligo with SP2 sequence was ligated to cDNA 3' ends. First-round PCR used roughly 4 cycles and beta primers RC1.1 and RC1.2 covering TRBC1 and TRBC2. TCRdb recomputed calls from the UMI-ligation and nested PCR reads with MiXCR, one row per CDR3 protein. The repertoire holds over 40,000 distinct CDR3 sequences, with more than 9% as singletons. Sequencing input: PBMCs spiked with cells of the T cell clone KT2. All receptors come from a human donor.

This clonotype came up a few times. The chain uses TRBV6-5 and TRBJ1-1; D not resolved. CDR3 size: 16 residues. The V and J ends lost 6 bases and 4 bases respectively, with 21 bases between them. Germline CDR1 is MNHEY and CDR2 is SVGAGI. The CDR3 nucleotides are TGTGCCAGCAGCCTGCTTTATGGAGGGAGCGGCACTGAAGCTTTCTTT. Translation gives CASSLLYGGSGTEAFF.

The chain uses TRBV6-5 and TRBJ2-1, with D perhaps TRBD1 (6 bases). The CDR3 loop spans 16 amino acids. Germline V gene lookup returns CDR1 MNHEY and CDR2 SVGAGI. V was clipped by 3 bases and J by 15 bases, with 27 bases between them. The CDR3 reads CASSYTRDKIQQGLFF. CDR3 DNA: TGTGCCAGCAGTTATACCCGGGACAAGATTCAGCAGGGGCTGTTCTTC.

The rearrangement uses TRBV2 and TRBJ2-3; a possible D gene is TRBD1 (6 bases). Trimming removed 3 bases from V and 2 bases from J, with 21 bases in between. From germline, CDR1 is SNHLY and CDR2 FYNNEI. The CDR3 runs to 18 residues. CDR3 amino acids: CASSDRGGWGPTTDTQYF. The CDR3 nucleotides are TGTGCCAGCAGTGACAGGGGCGGTTGGGGGCCTACCACAGATACGCAGTATTTT.

This clonotype came up many times. The genes are TRBV7-8 and TRBJ1-2, with TRBD1 matching over 8 bases. The trim removed 0 bases at V and 4 bases at J, leaving 7 bases unmatched. The CDR3 is made up of 16 amino acids. CDR1 SGHVS and CDR2 FQNEAQ come from the germline V gene. The CDR3 sequence is CASSLAQGAFGYGYTF. CDR3 nucleotide sequence: TGTGCCAGCAGCTTAGCGCAGGGGGCCTTCGGCTATGGCTACACCTTC. Full variable domain (missing parts from reference TRBV7-8 and TRBJ1-2): GAGVSQSPRYKVAKRGQDVALRCDPISGHVSLFWYQQALGQGPEFLTYFQNEAQLDKSGLPSDRFFAERPEGSVSTLKIQRTQQEDSAVYLCASSLAQGAFGYGYTFGSGTRLTVV.

Remarks on this clonotype: It may be a read error: a sequence one base away is much more abundant. The J gene is TRBJ2-7, the V gene TRBV20-1; weak D call: TRBD2 (6 bases). Germline CDR1 reads DFQATT; CDR2 reads SNEGSKA (reference sequence). The CDR3 extends over 12 amino acids. The CDR3 DNA reads as TGCAGAGCTGCCCCGACTAGAAACGAGCAGTACTTC. Protein sequence: CRAAPTRNEQYF.

This clonotype showed up many times. This chain joins TRBV6-1 and TRBJ1-1, with 9 bases fitting TRBD1. With 6 bases clipped from V and 4 bases from J, the junction kept 15 bases outside the gene matches. From germline, CDR1 is MNHNS and CDR2 SASEGT. This CDR3 comprises 17 residues. In DNA form, the CDR3 reads TGTGCCAGCAGCCCCTCTTCGGGACAGGGATTGGGCACTGAAGCTTTCTTT. This gives the protein CASSPSSGQGLGTEAFF.

Ten or more counts support this clonotype. The genes are TRBV12-3 or TRBV12-4 and TRBJ2-5; a possible D gene is TRBD2 (5 bases). The CDR3 has 11 residues. The V and J ends lost 7 bases and 5 bases respectively, with 8 bases between them. The DNA for the CDR3 is TGTGCCAGCACCCGAGGGGAGACCCAGTACTTC. Translating it yields CASTRGETQYF.

This clonotype was counted ten times or more. V and J are TRBV5-6 and TRBJ1-3; 9 nucleotides line up with TRBD1. The CDR3 length is 14 residues. Trimming cost V 5 bases and J 9 bases; bases outside gene matches: 9. Germline CDR1 is SGHDT and CDR2 is YYEEEE. This CDR3 is CASRTRTGDPTIYF. Written as DNA, the CDR3 is TGTGCCAGCAGAACTAGGACAGGGGATCCCACCATATATTTT.

This clonotype was observed a few times. The J gene is TRBJ2-2, the V gene TRBV7-6, with 10 bases matching TRBD2. The CDR3 contains 15 residues. Germline values: CDR1 SGHVS, CDR2 FNYEAQ. The V gene end was trimmed by 6 bases and the J gene end by 5 bases; junction bases not matched to a gene: 6. DNA for the CDR3: TGTGCCAGCAGACCCCGGACTAGCGGTACCGGGGAGCTGTTTTTT. Protein sequence: CASRPRTSGTGELFF.

This chain uses TRBV6-5 with TRBJ2-3, with 7 bases aligning to TRBD1. CDR3 length: 14 residues. Germline values: CDR1 MNHEY, CDR2 SVGAGI. V was pared by 5 bases and J by 2 bases, with 4 bases of the junction left unmatched. The CDR3 is CASSGQEFTDTQYF. The CDR3 DNA reads as TGTGCCAGCAGTGGACAGGAGTTCACAGATACGCAGTATTTT.

This clonotype was picked up a small number of times. The V call is TRBV2, the J call TRBJ1-6; D gene uncertain. There are 14 residues in the CDR3. Germline-derived CDR1 and CDR2 are SNHLY and FYNNEI. The V end was cut by 2 bases, the J end by 6 bases, with 8 bases between. CDR3 residues: CASSETDANSPLHF. For the CDR3, the DNA is TGTGCCAGCAGTGAAACCGACGCTAATTCACCCCTCCACTTT.

This chain connects TRBV5-1 to TRBJ2-3; 7 bases align to TRBD2. Germline assignment: CDR1 SGHRS and CDR2 YFSETQ. V trimming: 0 bases; J trimming: 4 bases; junction bases outside the gene matches: 8. The CDR3 contains 16 residues. The CDR3 here is CASSLEGRAGPDTQYF. The CDR3 nucleotides read TGCGCCAGCAGCTTGGAAGGGAGGGCCGGGCCAGATACGCAGTATTTT. Full variable domain (rest looked up from reference TRBV5-1 and TRBJ2-3): KAGVTQTPRYLIKTRGQQVTLSCSPISGHRSVSWYQQTPGQGLQFLFEYFSETQRNKGNFPGRFSGRQFSNSRSEMNVSTLELGDSALYLCASSLEGRAGPDTQYFGPGTRLTVL.

The table lists this clonotype with many counts. This rearrangement joins TRBV24-1 to TRBJ2-1, with TRBD2 identical over 7 bases. With 1 base clipped from V and 3 bases from J, the junction kept 8 bases outside the gene matches. The CDR3 has 17 amino acids. In germline, CDR1 is KGHDR, CDR2 SFDVKD. The CDR3 loop is CATSDFEASSGYNEQFF. In nucleotides, the CDR3 is TGTGCCACCAGTGATTTCGAAGCGTCTAGCGGCTACAATGAGCAGTTCTTC.

The chain is built from TRBV6-4 and TRBJ2-3; the match to TRBD2 covers 11 bases. Trimming cost V 5 bases and J 1 base; bases outside gene matches: 2. The germline gives CDR1 MRHNA, CDR2 SNTAGT. This CDR3 has 15 residues. The CDR3 DNA is TGTGCCAGCAGTAAGACTAGCGGGGGCACAGATACGCAGTATTTT. Amino acid sequence: CASSKTSGGTDTQYF.

This chain links TRBV5-1 with TRBJ2-1; 8 bases align to TRBD1. Germline V gene data show CDR1 as SGHRS and CDR2 as YFSETQ. Trimming at V came to 4 bases and at J to 6 bases, leaving 6 bases not matched to a gene. The CDR3 sequence is 14 residues long. This CDR3 reads CASSSNTGGNEQFF. In DNA, the CDR3 is TGCGCCAGCAGCAGCAATACAGGGGGCAATGAGCAGTTCTTC.

This clonotype was found a few times. The chain employs TRBV12-3 or TRBV12-4 and TRBJ1-2; D gene unclear. V gave up 3 bases and J gave up 4 bases, with 12 bases separating them. The CDR3 totals 14 residues. This chain's CDR3 is CASSFTGRPYGYTF. The CDR3 DNA reads TGTGCCAGCAGTTTTACTGGACGGCCCTATGGCTACACCTTC.

This clonotype has at least ten counts. This chain joins TRBV7-6 and TRBJ2-1; TRBD1 matches at 7 bases. The CDR3 extends over 14 amino acids. From germline, CDR1 is SGHVS and CDR2 FNYEAQ. Unmatched junction bases numbered 11, after V lost 7 bases and J lost 8 bases. As DNA, the CDR3 is TGTGCCAGCAAACAGGGGTCCTCTACAGATGAGCAGTTCTTC. This translates into CASKQGSSTDEQFF.

This clonotype was found many times. This sequence joins TRBV20-1 and TRBJ2-7, with D uncertain. Germline CDR1 DFQATT, CDR2 SNEGSKA (reference sequence). V was trimmed by 1 base and J by 4 bases, leaving 11 bases between them. This CDR3 has 13 residues. CDR3 in amino acids: CSARGNWVYEQYF. The CDR3 DNA reads TGCAGTGCTAGAGGCAATTGGGTGTACGAGCAGTACTTC.

As for this clonotype: It may be a read error: a sequence one base away is much more abundant. This chain links TRBV15 with TRBJ2-3; TRBD2 matches at 10 bases. CDR1 and CDR2 from the germline V gene are LNHNV and YYDKDF (reference sequence). V dropped 3 bases and J dropped 4; count of bases not matched to a gene: 4. This CDR3 comprises 15 residues. CDR3 DNA sequence: TGTGCCACCAGCAGGGGGGGACTAGCGCCAGATACGCAGTATTTT. It specifies CATSRGGLAPDTQYF.

This clonotype was recorded a few times. The V gene is TRBV13, the J gene TRBJ2-1; no reliable D call. Per germline, CDR1 PRHDT and CDR2 FYEKMQ (reference sequence). The CDR3 length is 14 residues. V was trimmed by 5 bases and J by 4 bases, leaving 12 bases between them. This CDR3 reads CASSQLHRYNEQFF. The CDR3 coding sequence is TGTGCCAGCAGCCAATTACATCGGTACAATGAGCAGTTCTTC.

This clonotype was seen more than once but under ten times. The chain is built from TRBV11-2 and TRBJ2-2; D is perhaps TRBD1 or TRBD2 (5 bases each). The germline CDR1 and CDR2 sequences are SGHAT and FQNNGV. V was cut by 0 bases and J by 1 base, with 12 bases left in between. CDR3 length: 17 residues. The CDR3 here is CASSLEGLAENTGELFF. CDR3 sequence (DNA): TGTGCCAGCAGCTTAGAGGGGCTAGCAGAGAACACCGGGGAGCTGTTTTTT.

The genes are TRBV6-1 and TRBJ2-7; D not resolved. Germline CDR1 MNHNS, CDR2 SASEGT. V lost 2 bases to trimming and J lost 11 bases, with 10 bases between them. The CDR3 has 11 residues. The CDR3 sequence is CASSEWNREYF. The CDR3, as DNA: TGTGCCAGCAGTGAATGGAATAGGGAGTACTTC.

In DNA form, the CDR3 reads TGTGCCAGCAGCCTCCCGGGACCCTCGAACACCGGGGAGCTGTTTTTT. This sequence encodes CASSLPGPSNTGELFF. The rearrangement uses TRBV7-8 and TRBJ2-2; D assignment may be TRBD1 or TRBD2 (5 bases each). Germline V gene sequence: CDR1 SGHVS, CDR2 FQNEAQ. Between the trimmed V and J ends, which lost 5 bases and 0 bases, there was a span of 13 bases. The length of the CDR3 is 16 residues.

This clonotype was seen a handful of times. This chain uses TRBV27 with TRBJ2-7; D is uncertain. Germline V gives CDR1 MNHEY, CDR2 SMNVEV (reference sequence). The germline V and J ends were trimmed by 6 bases and 5 bases, with 14 bases remaining between them. The CDR3 runs 13 residues. CDR3 DNA: TGTGCCAGCAGAGAGTCGTTCCGGGACGAGCAGTACTTC. Encoded protein: CASRESFRDEQYF.

The chain carries TRBV5-4 and TRBJ2-1; 7 positions match TRBD2. This CDR3 contains 14 residues. Germline loops: CDR1 SGHNT, CDR2 YYREEE (reference sequence). V shed 6 bases, J shed 0 bases, and the junction held 3 bases outside the gene matches. In DNA, the CDR3 is TGTGCCAGCACCGGCGGGAGCTCCTACAATGAGCAGTTCTTC. Protein sequence: CASTGGSSYNEQFF.

The gene calls are TRBV6-6 and TRBJ1-5; D not certain. This CDR3 has 14 residues. Per germline, CDR1 MNHNY and CDR2 SVGAGI (reference sequence). V was shortened by 2 bases and J by 5 bases, with 10 bases between the two germline ends. CDR3 nucleotide sequence: TGTGCCAGCAGTTACCGAGGTGGAGATCAGCCCCAGCATTTT. Translating it yields CASSYRGGDQPQHF.

The J gene is TRBJ2-3, the V gene TRBV4-2; the D gene is possibly TRBD2 (5 bases). The CDR3 is 16 residues long. Trimming shortened V by 0 bases and J by 6 bases, and 16 bases separated the two germline ends. The germline CDR1 and CDR2 sequences are LGHNA and YNFKEQ. The CDR3 DNA reads as TGTGCCAGCAGCCAAGAGGCGCGGAAGGGAGTGGATACGCAGTATTTT. Translation: CASSQEARKGVDTQYF.

This clonotype showed up just a few times. The chain couples TRBV6-5 to TRBJ1-6; D call uncertain. The CDR3 loop spans 23 amino acids. Germline V lookup: CDR1 MNHEY, CDR2 SVGAGI. V lost 6 bases to trimming and J lost 0 bases, with 33 bases between them. The CDR3 nucleotides read TGTGCCAGCAGCCAGCGGAGCTCCTATAATTCACCCCCCCGGAGCTCCTATAATTCACCCCTCCACTTT. Translated, it gives CASSQRSSYNSPPRSSYNSPLHF.

This clonotype turned up a few times. This chain links TRBV18 with TRBJ1-4; no clear D. The CDR3 is 14 residues long. CDR1 is KGHSH and CDR2 is LQKENI in the germline V gene. V was shortened by 3 bases and J by 8 bases, with 13 bases between the two germline ends. Here the CDR3 reads CASSPVGTGEKLFF. CDR3 in DNA: TGTGCCAGCTCACCTGTCGGAACCGGCGAAAAACTGTTTTTT.

This clonotype was seen at least ten times. The chain is built from TRBV20-1 and TRBJ2-7; 12 bases agree with TRBD2. Trimming removed 2 bases from V and 4 bases from J; junction bases left unmatched: 6. This CDR3 region has 15 residues. Germline lookup yields CDR1 DFQATT and CDR2 SNEGSKA (reference sequence). The CDR3 sequence is CSARIPGLAGYEQYF. The CDR3 region has the DNA TGCAGTGCTAGAATTCCGGGACTAGCGGGTTACGAGCAGTACTTC.

This clonotype was seen repeatedly, ten times or more. The CDR3 region is CASSISSGANVLTF. The CDR3 nucleotides read TGTGCCAGCAGCATAAGCTCTGGGGCCAACGTCCTGACTTTC. The chain couples TRBV7-2 to TRBJ2-6, with D uncertain. Trimming cost V 5 bases and J 0 bases, with 5 bases left between them. Germline values: CDR1 SGHTA, CDR2 FQGNSA. The CDR3 is 14 residues long.

This clonotype was observed at least ten times. The chain joins TRBV5-1 to TRBJ2-1; no reliable D call. Germline V gene sequence: CDR1 SGHRS, CDR2 YFSETQ. CDR3 length: 15 amino acids. Trimming removed 0 bases from V and 0 bases from J, with 7 bases in between. The CDR3 here is CASSLDSSSYNEQFF. For the CDR3, the DNA is TGCGCCAGCAGCTTGGACTCTAGCTCCTACAATGAGCAGTTCTTC.